Included here is one T cell receptor (beta chain) sequence, with context. No cognate antigen has been identified for it. There are no base qualities to consult, and no much larger clone falls within one base. The time point label, as the study defines it: baseline before first vaccination. Vaccinee samples were obtained from the UK trials COV001 and COV002, which included a single-blind randomized controlled phase 2/3 trial of AZD1222 (ChAdOx1 nCoV-19) in healthy adults. For TCRbeta chain sequencing, PBMC samples were collected from trial participants at day 0 and at day 28 after the second dose. The CDR3 regions of human TCRbeta chains were subjected to immunosequencing. For the original study's pipeline: Repertoire TCRs were matched against a reference library of SARS-CoV-2-specific TCRs generated with the MIRA antigen-specificity platform. Breadth meant the fraction of unique TCRs that were SARS-CoV-2-associated, whereas depth meant the fraction of total T cells that were SARS-CoV-2-associated. Using the MIRA data, each spike-specific TCR was assigned both to the spike region to which the TCR was reactive and to a CD4 or CD8 class. Log10-transformed breadth and depth values were compared by one-way ANOVA with Sidak's multiple comparisons tests. TCRdb stores this immuneACCESS table with in-frame sequences only. Part of the clones is absent; in the studies checked, under half of the shortfall reflects unresolved V genes, and no reason is known for the rest. V, J and clone size derive from that table, while D and trimming were established from the DNA sequence. The sample includes 150,000 or so clones, with roughly nine tenths observed a single time. Of the sample, under 2.5% is held by the ten largest clones.

Its CDR3 holds 15 amino acids, cysteine through phenylalanine. The kept DNA is CDR3 alone, 45 bases in frame from the first base. V is trimmed back by 2 bases and J by 3 bases, and the junction contains 6 bases that no gene match accounts for. From a lookup of the germline V gene, CDR1 and CDR2 are MNHNS and SASEGT. These data are taken from a study of T cell responses to AZD1222 COVID-19 vaccine (dated by TCRdb to the early 2020s). About the full investigation: Because spike-specific TCR depth and breadth did not differ between the two schedules, AZD1222 recipients who got a second dose at roughly 4 weeks were pooled with those who got a second dose at roughly 12 weeks. A total of 230 to 250 trial participants underwent TCR sequencing, of whom 200 to 220 received two doses of AZD1222 and approximately 25 received two doses of the MenACWY control vaccine. Trial participants were enrolled into age subgroups of 18-55, 56-69 and 70-plus years, which contained about 150, 28 and 57 TCR-sequenced participants, respectively. Summary of the overall study and its limitations: In the small 56-69-year group, the increase in depth fell short of significance, most likely because of low power. After two AZD1222 doses, spike-specific TCR breadth and depth were significantly higher than at day 0 and than in MenACWY recipients. Reportedly, close to half of the unique spike-specific TCRs recognized epitopes lying outside the regions that are mutated in the B.1.351 and B.1.1.7 variants. Because no day 14 peak-response samples were available, repertoires were characterized only after the peak T cell response. Conclusions about previously exposed vaccinees are limited, since just five to seven AZD1222 recipients were seropositive for SARS-CoV-2 at baseline. CD4 TCRs associated with the vaccine covered the entire spike protein, and the dominant responses were in regions 160-218 and 743-854. Participants were mostly white British, with more females than males. The authors suggested clonal diversity may have been underestimated.

The chain is assembled from TRBV6-1 and TRBJ1-1; 7 bases in the junction line up with TRBD1. The TCR was taken from an adult in good health. This sample comprised peripheral blood, obtained on day 0 of AZD1222 vaccination. The CDR3 reads as follows: CASSESARGYTEAFF. In nucleotides, the sequence is TGTGCCAGCAGTGAATCGGCCAGGGGGTACACTGAAGCTTTCTTT.